The source of this TCR beta chain is a study of blood T cell repertoires in COVID-19. Study-wide context: Samples of COVID-19 (acute and convalescent) were obtained from the United States, Italy and Spain. In each case, the material was cDNA or gDNA derived from T cells, B-cell-depleted T cells, or PBMCs.

V was cut by 4 bases and J by 7 bases, with 11 bases left in between. This CDR3 has 13 residues. Germline CDR1 reads SGHTA; CDR2 reads FQGTGA. In the authors' workflow: Estimation of nucleated cell counts was performed using reference gene primer amplification. This table comes from immunoSEQ multiplex PCR, and its TCRdb copy is limited to in-frame clones, with some not included. The D gene and trimming were derived from the DNA, and the V and J assignments and clone size from that table. The repertoire holds 55,000 to 75,000 clones, with around 90% as singletons. The origin of this receptor is a human donor with active COVID-19. The donor label of this sample is uncertain. Sequenced material: peripheral blood. This chain uses TRBV7-3 with TRBJ2-1; weak D call: TRBD2 (6 bases). Written as DNA, the CDR3 is TGTGCCAGCAGCTCTGGGGCGGGGAATGAGCAGTTCTTC. It translates to CASSSGAGNEQFF.